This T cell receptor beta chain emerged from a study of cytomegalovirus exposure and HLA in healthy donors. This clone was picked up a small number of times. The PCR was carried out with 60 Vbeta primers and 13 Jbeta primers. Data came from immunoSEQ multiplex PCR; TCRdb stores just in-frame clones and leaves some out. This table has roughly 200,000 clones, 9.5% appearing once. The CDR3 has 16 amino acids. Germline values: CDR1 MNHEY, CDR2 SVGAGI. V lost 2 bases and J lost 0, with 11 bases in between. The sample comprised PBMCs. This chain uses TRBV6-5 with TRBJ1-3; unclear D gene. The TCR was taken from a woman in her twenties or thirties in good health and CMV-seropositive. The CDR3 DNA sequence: TGTGCCAGCAGTTACGCTCGACTCGGCTCTGGAAACACCATATATTTT. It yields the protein CASSYARLGSGNTIYF.